The 21 T cell receptor beta chains given below trace back to one sample, sequenced in a study of T-cell memory formation after mild COVID-19. From the 5' RACE reads, TCRdb called clonotypes with MiXCR, one entry per CDR3 protein. The table has 90,000 to 120,000 distinct CDR3 sequences, approximately 15% seen once. The sequenced sample consisted of PBMCs or a T cell subset sorted from them (not recorded which). The source is a man between 18 and 35 years old who had mild COVID-19 (a few samples of this study predate the infection). Cell type and time point are not known.

A few counts support this clonotype. The chain couples TRBV6-6 to TRBJ2-5; D gene ambiguous. Germline V gene data show CDR1 as MNHNY and CDR2 as SVGAGI (reference sequence). This CDR3 has 14 residues. The V end was cut by 1 base, the J end by 2 bases, with 8 bases between. CDR3 sequence (DNA): TGTGCCAGCAGTTACTACTACAGTCAAGAGACCCAGTACTTC. Translating gives CASSYYYSQETQYF.

This clonotype was recorded many times. J is TRBJ2-3 and V is TRBV4-3; D possibly uses TRBD1 or TRBD2 (6 bases each). Trimming took 4 bases from V and 2 from J, leaving 22 bases between them. From germline, CDR1 is LGHNA and CDR2 YSLEER. CDR3 length: 18 residues. The CDR3 DNA sequence: TGCGCCAGCAGCCGAGGGGGTGGAGGGCGCGGATTCACAGATACGCAGTATTTT. It specifies CASSRGGGGRGFTDTQYF.

The J gene is TRBJ1-4, the V gene TRBV12-3 or TRBV12-4; the D is unclear. Trimming took 6 bases from V and 8 from J, leaving 7 bases between them. CDR3 length: 11 residues. Here the CDR3 reads CASSPGEKLFF. The CDR3 DNA follows: TGTGCCAGCAGCCCGGGGGAAAAACTGTTTTTT.

This clonotype was observed many times. In nucleotides, the CDR3 is TGTGCCAGCAGCCAACGTGAGCGGGGGTCTTACAATGAGCAGTTCTTC. Its protein is CASSQRERGSYNEQFF. This chain links TRBV4-2 with TRBJ2-1; 8 bases map to TRBD2. This CDR3 contains 16 residues. Germline lookup yields CDR1 LGHNA and CDR2 YNFKEQ. Trimming cost V 2 bases and J 4 bases; bases outside gene matches: 7.

This clonotype was counted between two and nine times. V gene TRBV6-5 combines with J gene TRBJ1-3; D remains unclear. This CDR3 has 12 amino acids. Trimming shortened V by 0 bases and J by 3 bases, and 0 bases separated the two germline ends. Germline V gene data show CDR1 as MNHEY and CDR2 as SVGAGI. The CDR3: CASSYSGNTIYF. CDR3 in DNA: TGTGCCAGCAGTTACTCTGGAAACACCATATATTTT.

J is TRBJ2-2 and V is TRBV7-9; D assignment may be TRBD1 or TRBD2 (6 bases each). This CDR3 has 15 residues. Germline values: CDR1 SEHNR, CDR2 FQNEAQ (reference sequence). The V end was cut by 4 bases, the J end by 6 bases, with 15 bases between. The CDR3 is CASSSAGGRPGELFF. CDR3 in DNA: TGTGCCAGCAGCTCGGCCGGGGGCCGTCCCGGGGAGCTGTTTTTT.

Note on this clonotype: Germline is not matched at one junction end, which may reflect a read error. The chain has TRBV9 and TRBJ2-2, with D perhaps matching TRBD1 or TRBD2 (5 bases each). Germline values: CDR1 SGDLS, CDR2 YYNGEE. The length of the CDR3 is 15 residues. CDR3 region: CASSVGGWNTGELLF. For the CDR3, the DNA is TGTGCCAGCAGCGTAGGGGGGTGGAACACCGGGGAGCTGCTTTTT. Together with reference TRBV9 and TRBJ2-2, the CDR3 gives the full variable domain: DSGVTQTPKHLITATGQRVTLRCSPRSGDLSVYWYQQSLDQGLQFLIQYYNGEERAKGNILERFSAQQFPDLHSELNLSSLELGDSALYFCASSVGGWNTGELLFGEGSRLTVL.

V is TRBV6-2 or TRBV6-3 and J is TRBJ2-7; D not resolved. The V gene lost 2 bases and the J gene lost 4 bases, with 12 bases spanning the gap. This CDR3 spans 14 amino acids. Germline assignment: CDR1 MNHEY and CDR2 SVGEGT. The CDR3 protein is CASSYTLPWYEQYF. In nucleotides, the CDR3 is TGTGCCAGCAGTTACACATTGCCTTGGTACGAGCAGTACTTC.

In its sample, this clonotype was seen a few times. The chain recombines TRBV28 with TRBJ2-7, with a weak D call TRBD1 (6 bases). With 7 bases removed from V and 6 bases from J, the gap between germline ends came to 10 bases. CDR3 length: 11 amino acids. Germline lookup yields CDR1 MDHEN and CDR2 SYDVKM. The CDR3 is CASTRGREQYF. DNA for the CDR3: TGTGCCAGCACCAGGGGTCGCGAGCAGTACTTC.

This rearrangement joins TRBV29-1 to TRBJ2-7; possibly TRBD1 or TRBD2 for D (5 bases each). The germline V gene encodes CDR1 SQVTM and CDR2 ANQGSEA. This CDR3 comprises 13 residues. The ends were cut back, 4 bases at V and 1 base at J, with 11 bases in the middle. The CDR3 loop reads CSVAGPQSYEQYF. The CDR3 DNA sequence: TGCAGCGTTGCGGGACCCCAATCCTACGAGCAGTACTTC.

By its share, this clonotype is medium-sized. The rearrangement joins TRBV4-3 to TRBJ1-5; D not certain. The CDR3 spans 13 residues. Looked up from germline, CDR1 is LGHNA and CDR2 is YSLEER. Trimming removed 6 bases from V and 6 bases from J, with 12 bases in between. CDR3 region: CASSASSGQPQHF. Here the CDR3 DNA reads TGCGCCAGCAGTGCCAGTTCTGGTCAGCCCCAGCATTTT.

This chain links TRBV27 with TRBJ2-2; maybe TRBD2 (6 bases). The CDR3 is 13 residues long. CDR1 and CDR2 from the germline V gene are MNHEY and SMNVEV (reference sequence). With 5 bases removed from V and 7 bases from J, the gap between germline ends came to 11 bases. The CDR3 DNA sequence: TGTGCCAGCAGTCACGGGGGATTCGGGGAGCTGTTTTTT. Translated: CASSHGGFGELFF.

This clonotype was found many times. The rearrangement uses TRBV4-3 and TRBJ2-7; D gene uncertain. This CDR3 has 14 residues. The ends were cut back, 4 bases at V and 0 bases at J, with 10 bases in the middle. Germline-derived CDR1 and CDR2 are LGHNA and YSLEER. As DNA, the CDR3 is TGCGCCAGCAGCCCAGGTCTTAACTCCTACGAGCAGTACTTC. This codes for CASSPGLNSYEQYF.

This clonotype has just a few counts. This chain links TRBV7-6 with TRBJ1-1; D call uncertain. The ends were cut back, 4 bases at V and 1 base at J, with 19 bases in the middle. CDR1 and CDR2 (germline): SGHVS, FNYEAQ. The CDR3 is 17 amino acids. The CDR3 spells CASSSSESGVRNTEAFF. DNA of the CDR3: TGTGCCAGCAGCTCATCCGAAAGTGGGGTTCGGAACACTGAAGCTTTCTTT.

This clonotype was counted at least ten times. The V call is TRBV7-9, the J call TRBJ2-7, with D perhaps matching TRBD1 (6 bases). This CDR3 contains 13 residues. V gave up 4 bases and J gave up 4 bases, with 11 bases separating them. The germline gives CDR1 SEHNR, CDR2 FQNEAQ (reference sequence). CDR3 loop: CASSSPQGYEQYF. DNA of the CDR3: TGTGCCAGCAGCTCACCCCAGGGGTACGAGCAGTACTTC.

This clonotype was seen a handful of times. This sequence joins TRBV12-3 or TRBV12-4 and TRBJ2-3; no clear D. The V and J ends lost 4 bases and 0 bases respectively, with 5 bases between them. The CDR3 totals 13 residues. The CDR3 nucleotides are TGTGCCAGCAGTTCCCCTAGCACAGATACGCAGTATTTT. Translation gives CASSSPSTDTQYF.

The chain couples TRBV27 to TRBJ2-5, with 13 bases that match TRBD2. The DNA end is more similar to TRBJ2-7, so the J call may be wrong. Germline V gene sequence: CDR1 MNHEY, CDR2 SMNVEV (reference sequence). CDR3 size: 15 residues. Here the CDR3 DNA reads TGTGCCAGCAGTTTATGGACTAGCGGGAGCAACGAGCAGTACTTC. Translation: CASSLWTSGSNEQYF.

The chain carries TRBV12-3 or TRBV12-4 and TRBJ1-2; no clear D gene. Trimming removed 2 bases from V and 3 bases from J, with 19 bases in between. CDR3 size: 17 residues. CDR3: CASSLFSPRSRHYGYTF. The CDR3 coding sequence is TGTGCCAGCAGTTTATTTTCCCCCAGGTCCAGGCACTATGGCTACACCTTC.

J is TRBJ2-2 and V is TRBV7-2; D perhaps matches TRBD2 (5 bases). Germline V gives CDR1 SGHTA, CDR2 FQGNSA. V lost 4 bases and J 4 bases, leaving 19 bases between the germline ends. This CDR3 is 17 amino acids long. Here the CDR3 DNA reads TGTGCCAGCAGCTCCCTACTGGACGGACTTATCACCGGGGAGCTGTTTTTT. Amino acids: CASSSLLDGLITGELFF.

There are many counts of this clonotype. The chain carries TRBV4-3 and TRBJ1-1; weak D call: TRBD1 (5 bases). V was cut by 5 bases and J by 3 bases, with 13 bases left in between. Germline V gene data show CDR1 as LGHNA and CDR2 as YSLEER. This CDR3 comprises 14 residues. The CDR3 here is CASSSREGDTEAFF. CDR3 coding DNA: TGCGCCAGCAGCTCCAGGGAAGGGGACACTGAAGCTTTCTTT.

The chain has TRBV7-2 and TRBJ2-7; D is ambiguous. From germline, CDR1 is SGHTA and CDR2 FQGNSA. The CDR3 length is 12 residues. V was pared by 2 bases and J by 3 bases, with 5 bases between. The CDR3 sequence is CASSLSRYEQYF. DNA of the CDR3: TGTGCCAGCAGCTTATCCCGCTACGAGCAGTACTTC.